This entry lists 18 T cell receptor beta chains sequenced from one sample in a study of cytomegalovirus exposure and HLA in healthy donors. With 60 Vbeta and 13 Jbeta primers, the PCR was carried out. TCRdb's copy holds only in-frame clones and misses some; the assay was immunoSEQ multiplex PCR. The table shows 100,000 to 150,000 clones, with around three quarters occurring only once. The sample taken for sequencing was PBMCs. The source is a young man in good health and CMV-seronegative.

The CDR3 is CASAPTGWDTGELFF. CDR3 nucleotide sequence: TGTGCCAGCGCCCCCACGGGGTGGGACACCGGGGAGCTGTTTTTT. This chain uses TRBV6-1 with TRBJ2-2, with D possibly TRBD2 on 5 matching bases. V lost 8 bases to trimming and J lost 3 bases, with 16 bases between them. The CDR3 is 15 amino acids. Germline V gene data show CDR1 as MNHNS and CDR2 as SASEGT.

The CDR3 DNA reads as TGTGCCAGCAGTGCCGCGCCAGGGGCAGGCTACGTTACAGATACGCAGTATTTT. This translates into CASSAAPGAGYVTDTQYF. The V and J genes are TRBV25-1 and TRBJ2-3; the D gene is possibly TRBD1 (6 bases). Germline V gives CDR1 MGHDK, CDR2 SYGVNS. V lost 4 bases and J lost 3, with 23 bases in between. The CDR3 contains 18 residues.

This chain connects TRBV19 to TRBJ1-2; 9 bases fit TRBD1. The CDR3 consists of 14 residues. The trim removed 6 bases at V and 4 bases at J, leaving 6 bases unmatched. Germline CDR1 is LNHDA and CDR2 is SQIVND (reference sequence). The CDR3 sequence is CASRDRGRGYGYTF. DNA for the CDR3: TGTGCCAGTAGGGACAGGGGCAGGGGCTATGGCTACACCTTC.

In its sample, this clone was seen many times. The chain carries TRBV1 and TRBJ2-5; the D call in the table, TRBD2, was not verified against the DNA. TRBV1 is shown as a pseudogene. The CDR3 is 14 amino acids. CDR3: CTSSEGTSKETQYF. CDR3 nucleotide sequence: TGCACCAGCAGCGAGGGGACTAGCAAAGAGACCCAGTACTTC.

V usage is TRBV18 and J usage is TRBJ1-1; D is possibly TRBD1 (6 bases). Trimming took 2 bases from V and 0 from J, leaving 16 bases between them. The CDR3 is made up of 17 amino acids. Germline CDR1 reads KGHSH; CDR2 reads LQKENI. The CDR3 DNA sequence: TGTGCCAGCTCACCATTGGGGGCCGGAGGAATGAACACTGAAGCTTTCTTT. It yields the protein CASSPLGAGGMNTEAFF.

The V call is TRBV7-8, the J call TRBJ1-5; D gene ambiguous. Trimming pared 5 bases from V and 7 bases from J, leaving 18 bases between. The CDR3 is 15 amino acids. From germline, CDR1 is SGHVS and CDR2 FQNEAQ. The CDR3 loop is CASSPSYRGGQPQHF. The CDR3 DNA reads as TGTGCCAGCAGCCCGAGTTATCGAGGCGGGCAGCCCCAGCATTTT.

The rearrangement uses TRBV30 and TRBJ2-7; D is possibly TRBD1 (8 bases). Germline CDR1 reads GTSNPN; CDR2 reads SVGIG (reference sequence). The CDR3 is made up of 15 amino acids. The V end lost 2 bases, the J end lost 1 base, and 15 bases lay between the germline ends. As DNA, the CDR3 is TGTGCCTGGAGTCCCGACAGGGGACTATCCTACGAGCAGTACGTC. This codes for CAWSPDRGLSYEQYV.

The CDR3 DNA sequence: TGCGCCAGCAGTGAACTCCCGGCAGGGGGCTTGGAGACCCAGTACTTC. Protein product: CASSELPAGGLETQYF. V gene TRBV10-1 combines with J gene TRBJ2-5; 8 bases map to TRBD1. The germline CDR1 and CDR2 sequences are WNHNN and SYGVQD (reference sequence). CDR3 length equals 16 residues. V trimming: 3 bases; J trimming: 5 bases; junction bases outside the gene matches: 11.

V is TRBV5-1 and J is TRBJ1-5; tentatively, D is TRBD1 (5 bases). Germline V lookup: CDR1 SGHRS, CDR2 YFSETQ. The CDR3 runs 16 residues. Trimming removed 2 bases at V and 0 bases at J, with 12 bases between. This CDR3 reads CASSLDPGNSNQPQHF. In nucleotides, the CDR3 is TGCGCCAGCAGCTTAGATCCAGGGAATAGCAATCAGCCCCAGCATTTT.

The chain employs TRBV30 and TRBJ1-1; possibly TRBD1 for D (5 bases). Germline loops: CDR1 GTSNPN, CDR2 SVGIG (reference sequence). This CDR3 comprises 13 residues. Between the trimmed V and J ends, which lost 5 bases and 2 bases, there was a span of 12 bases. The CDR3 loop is CAWAKQVNTEAFF. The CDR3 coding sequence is TGTGCCTGGGCCAAACAGGTTAACACTGAAGCTTTCTTT.

The CDR3 DNA reads as TGTGCCAGCAGCTTCCTAGAGGGAGGTGAAGCTTTCTTT. Translated: CASSFLEGGEAFF. J is TRBJ1-1 and V is TRBV7-3, with D uncertain. The CDR3 totals 13 residues. Germline CDR1 reads SGHTA; CDR2 reads FQGTGA. Trimming pared 3 bases from V and 7 bases from J, leaving 12 bases between.

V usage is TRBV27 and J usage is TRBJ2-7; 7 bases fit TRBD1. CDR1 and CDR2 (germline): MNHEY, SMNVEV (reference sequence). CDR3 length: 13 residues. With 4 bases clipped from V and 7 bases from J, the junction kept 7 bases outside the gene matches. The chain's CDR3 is CASSSTGSWEQYF. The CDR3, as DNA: TGTGCCAGCAGTTCGACAGGGAGTTGGGAGCAGTACTTC.

The CDR3 reads CASSLTGSPGANVLTF. For the CDR3, the DNA is TGTGCCAGCAGCTTAACAGGGAGCCCTGGGGCCAACGTCCTGACTTTC. The chain carries TRBV7-3 and TRBJ2-6, with a weak D call TRBD2 (5 bases). CDR1 is SGHTA and CDR2 is FQGTGA in the germline V gene. This CDR3 comprises 16 residues. Trimming left V 0 bases short and J 2 bases short, with 8 bases between.

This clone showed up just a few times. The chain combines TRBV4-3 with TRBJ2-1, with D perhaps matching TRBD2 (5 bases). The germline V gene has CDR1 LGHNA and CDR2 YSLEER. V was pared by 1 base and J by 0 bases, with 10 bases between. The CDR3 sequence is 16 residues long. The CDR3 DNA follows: TGCGCCAGCAGCCAAGGAGACCGGGGCTCCTACAATGAGCAGTTCTTC. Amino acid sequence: CASSQGDRGSYNEQFF.

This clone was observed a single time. The CDR3 is CSVGKQGYSYEQYF. The DNA of the CDR3 is TGCAGCGTTGGGAAACAGGGATACTCCTACGAGCAGTACTTC. The chain uses TRBV29-1 and TRBJ2-7; possibly TRBD1 for D (6 bases). The CDR3 covers 14 residues. Trimming stripped 4 bases from V and 0 bases from J, with 13 bases between. Germline loops: CDR1 SQVTM, CDR2 ANQGSEA.

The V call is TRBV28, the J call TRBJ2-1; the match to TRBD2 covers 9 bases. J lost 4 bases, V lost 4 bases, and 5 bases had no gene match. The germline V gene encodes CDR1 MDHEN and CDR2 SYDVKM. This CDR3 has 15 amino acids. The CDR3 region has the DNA TGTGCCAGCAGTTCGGCAGCGGGAGGATACAATGAGCAGTTCTTC. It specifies CASSSAAGGYNEQFF.

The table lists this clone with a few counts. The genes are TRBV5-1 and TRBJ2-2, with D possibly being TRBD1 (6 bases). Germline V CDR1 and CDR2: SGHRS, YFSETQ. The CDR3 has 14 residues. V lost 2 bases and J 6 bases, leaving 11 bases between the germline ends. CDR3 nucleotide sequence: TGCGCCAGCAGCTTCCAACAGGGCTCCGGGGAGCTGTTTTTT. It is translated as CASSFQQGSGELFF.

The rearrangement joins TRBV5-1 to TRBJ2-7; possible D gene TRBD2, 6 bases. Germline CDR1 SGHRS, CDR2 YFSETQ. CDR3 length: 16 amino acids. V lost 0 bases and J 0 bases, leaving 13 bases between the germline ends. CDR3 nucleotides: TGCGCCAGCAGCTTGGGCGGGACCAGGAGCTCCTACGAGCAGTACGTC. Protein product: CASSLGGTRSSYEQYV.